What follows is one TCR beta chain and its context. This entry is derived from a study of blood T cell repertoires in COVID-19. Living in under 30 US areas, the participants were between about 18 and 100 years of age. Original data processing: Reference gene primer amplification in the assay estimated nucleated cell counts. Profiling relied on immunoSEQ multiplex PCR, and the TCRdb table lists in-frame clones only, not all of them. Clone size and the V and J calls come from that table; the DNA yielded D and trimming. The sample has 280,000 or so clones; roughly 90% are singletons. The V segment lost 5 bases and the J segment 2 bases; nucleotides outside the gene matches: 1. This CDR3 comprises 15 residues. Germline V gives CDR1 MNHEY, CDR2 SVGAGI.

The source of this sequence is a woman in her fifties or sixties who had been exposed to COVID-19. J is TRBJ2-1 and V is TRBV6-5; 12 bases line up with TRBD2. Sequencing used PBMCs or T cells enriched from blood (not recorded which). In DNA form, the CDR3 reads TGTGCCAGCAGTCCTAGCGGGGGGGCCTACAATGAGCAGTTCTTC. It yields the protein CASSPSGGAYNEQFF.